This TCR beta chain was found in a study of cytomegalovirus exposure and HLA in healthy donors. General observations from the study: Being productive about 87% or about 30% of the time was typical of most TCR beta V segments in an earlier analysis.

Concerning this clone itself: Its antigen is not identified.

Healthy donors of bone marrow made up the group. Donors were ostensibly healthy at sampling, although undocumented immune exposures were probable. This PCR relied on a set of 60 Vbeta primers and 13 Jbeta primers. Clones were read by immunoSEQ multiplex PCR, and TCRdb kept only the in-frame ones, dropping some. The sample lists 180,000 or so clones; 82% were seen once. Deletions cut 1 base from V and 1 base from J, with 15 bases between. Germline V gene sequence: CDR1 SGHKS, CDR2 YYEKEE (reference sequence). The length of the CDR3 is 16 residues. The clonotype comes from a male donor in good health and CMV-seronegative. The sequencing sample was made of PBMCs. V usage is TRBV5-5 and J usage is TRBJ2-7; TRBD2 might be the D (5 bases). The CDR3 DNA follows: TGTGCCAGCAGCTTGCTCGGACTTACTCCATCCTACGAGCAGTACTTC. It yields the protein CASSLLGLTPSYEQYF.